Listed below are T cell receptor beta chains from one sample, sequenced in a study of blood T cell repertoires in COVID-19. Repertoires were generated with immunoSEQ multiplex PCR, while TCRdb's copy carries only in-frame clones and drops some. The data show over 30,000 clones, 85% seen once. Sequences were obtained from peripheral blood. The source of these receptors is a woman aged 55-70 years with active COVID-19. CDR3s include the opening cysteine and the closing phenylalanine or tryptophan. A D gene is named only where the DNA matches it firmly. Clone size is given for some rows only: seen once, a few or many times, or a class if the clone is expanded.

.	.	TRBV6-4	TRBJ2-7	CASSERAASGEQYF	TGTGCCAGCAGTGAGCGGGCGGCCTCGGGGGAGCAGTACTTC
.	.	TRBV7-9	TRBJ2-3	CASQGALTTDTQYF	TGTGCCTCGCAGGGCGCCCTTACCACAGATACGCAGTATTTT
.	.	TRBV19	TRBJ1-5	CASSIPGAQPQHF	TGTGCCAGTAGTATACCAGGGGCTCAGCCCCAGCATTTT
.	.	TRBV3-1/TRBV3-2	TRBJ2-5	CASSQAEGETQYF	TGTGCCAGCAGCCAAGCGGAGGGGGAGACCCAGTACTTC
TRBD1	.	TRBV6-4	TRBJ1-1	CASSEYRGTEAFF	TGTGCCAGCAGTGAATACAGGGGTACTGAAGCTTTCTTT
.	.	TRBV27	TRBJ2-7	CASSLTPGAHEQYF	TGTGCCAGCAGTTTAACCCCAGGGGCCCACGAGCAGTACTTC
TRBD1	.	TRBV7-3	TRBJ1-2	CASSLTGQPYYGYTF	TGTGCCAGCAGCTTAACGGGACAGCCTTACTATGGCTACACCTTC
TRBD2	.	TRBV7-3	TRBJ2-2	CASSETSGSTGELFF	TGTGCCAGCAGCGAGACTAGCGGGAGTACCGGGGAGCTGTTTTTT
TRBD2	.	TRBV5-1	TRBJ2-2	CASSSTSGVPRELFF	TGCGCCAGCAGCTCAACTAGCGGGGTTCCCAGGGAGCTGTTTTTT
.	.	TRBV28	TRBJ2-7	CASSWAVFPYEQYF	TGTGCCAGCAGCTGGGCAGTTTTTCCCTACGAGCAGTACTTC
TRBD1	.	TRBV28	TRBJ2-1	CASTLSQGRGNEQFF	TGTGCCAGCACCCTCTCACAGGGGCGCGGCAATGAGCAGTTCTTC
.	.	TRBV11-2	TRBJ1-1	CASTKGRYPPMNTEAFF	TGTGCCAGCACCAAAGGGAGGTACCCCCCCATGAACACTGAAGCTTTCTTT
TRBD2	few	TRBV30	TRBJ2-2	CASYGLAGTGELFF	TGTGCCTCCTACGGACTAGCGGGGACTGGGGAGCTGTTTTTT
.	.	TRBV19	TRBJ2-1	CASSFYSYNEQFF	TGTGCCAGTAGCTTCTACTCCTACAATGAGCAGTTCTTC
.	.	TRBV6-1	TRBJ1-4	CASSEGQTRNEKLFF	TGTGCCAGCAGTGAAGGACAGACTCGCAATGAAAAACTGTTTTTT
.	.	TRBV5-6	TRBJ2-6	CASSLQVSGANVLTF	TGTGCCAGCAGCTTGCAGGTCTCTGGGGCCAACGTCCTGACTTTC
.	few	TRBV28	TRBJ1-4	CASSPGGEEEKLFF	TGTGCCAGCAGTCCTGGAGGGGAGGAAGAAAAACTGTTTTTT
.	.	TRBV7-2	TRBJ2-1	CASSLAGQSSYNEQFF	TGTGCCAGCAGCTTAGCGGGGCAGAGCTCCTACAATGAGCAGTTCTTC
TRBD2	.	TRBV7-9	TRBJ2-5	CASSLGLAGAQETQYF	TGTGCCAGCAGCTTAGGACTAGCGGGGGCCCAAGAGACCCAGTACTTC
TRBD1	.	TRBV2	TRBJ2-7	CASSKGSGQGVSSRSYEQYF	TGTGCCAGCAGCAAAGGCTCGGGGCAGGGGGTGTCGTCTCGCTCCTACGAGCAGTACTTC
.	.	TRBV2	TRBJ2-7	CASSSTLAVYEQYF	TGTGCCAGCAGTTCGACACTAGCCGTTTACGAGCAGTACTTC
TRBD2	.	TRBV5-6	TRBJ2-1	CASSPSGSMNEQFF	TGTGCCAGCAGCCCAAGCGGGAGTATGAATGAGCAGTTCTTC
TRBD1	.	TRBV6-1	TRBJ1-5	CASSEAWTGQPQHF	TGTGCCAGCAGTGAAGCCTGGACAGGTCAGCCCCAGCATTTT
TRBD1	.	TRBV5-1	TRBJ1-5	CASSPGQGGYQPQHF	TGCGCCAGCAGCCCTGGACAGGGGGGATATCAGCCCCAGCATTTT
.	once	TRBV7-3	TRBJ2-5	CASSREIQETQYF	TGTGCCAGCAGCCGGGAGATCCAAGAGACCCAGTACTTC
.	.	TRBV7-2	TRBJ1-1	CASSLGHQSTEAFF	TGTGCCAGCAGCTTAGGACACCAGTCCACTGAAGCTTTCTTT
TRBD1	.	TRBV4-1	TRBJ2-2	CASSPKDRGAEQNTGELFF	TGCGCCAGCAGCCCCAAAGACAGGGGGGCTGAACAGAACACCGGGGAGCTGTTTTTT
TRBD2	.	TRBV2	TRBJ2-3	CASSEVTSGAVDTQYF	TGTGCCAGCAGTGAAGTCACTAGCGGGGCAGTAGATACGCAGTATTTT
TRBD1	.	TRBV27	TRBJ2-7	CASSPRTGPYEQYF	TGTGCCAGCAGTCCGAGGACAGGACCCTACGAGCAGTACTTC
.	.	TRBV24-1	TRBJ2-7	CATSDLMFAPARVSYEQYF	TGTGCCACCAGTGATTTGATGTTTGCCCCGGCCAGGGTTTCCTACGAGCAGTACTTC
.	.	TRBV28	TRBJ1-6	CASSETTVAPLHF	TGTGCCAGCAGTGAAACGACAGTGGCACCCCTCCACTTT
.	.	TRBV19	TRBJ1-6	CASSISGGTGTPSPLHF	TGTGCCAGTAGTATAAGTGGAGGGACCGGTACGCCGTCACCCCTCCACTTT
TRBD2	.	TRBV6-6	TRBJ2-1	CATILAGGEYNEQFF	TGTGCCACCATTTTAGCGGGAGGCGAATACAATGAGCAGTTCTTC
.	.	TRBV2	TRBJ1-1	CAIQLTGWSGVNTEAFF	TGTGCCATACAACTTACCGGGTGGTCGGGGGTGAACACTGAAGCTTTCTTT
.	.	TRBV10-3	TRBJ2-4	CAISQDSGGDIQYF	TGTGCCATCAGCCAAGATTCCGGGGGAGACATTCAGTACTTC
TRBD1	.	TRBV4-1	TRBJ2-1	CASSQVQGAQGYNEQFF	TGCGCCAGCAGCCAAGTCCAGGGGGCGCAAGGCTACAATGAGCAGTTCTTC
.	.	TRBV2	TRBJ2-5	CASSVQGVGETQYF	TGTGCCAGCAGTGTCCAGGGTGTCGGAGAGACCCAGTACTTC
TRBD2	once	TRBV9	TRBJ2-6	CASSVDTSGRAQQVANVLTF	TGTGCCAGCAGCGTAGATACTAGCGGGAGGGCCCAACAGGTGGCCAACGTCCTGACTTTC
TRBD2	.	TRBV5-4	TRBJ2-1	CASSWSGTSSIREQFF	TGTGCCAGCAGCTGGTCAGGGACTAGCTCAATCCGTGAGCAGTTCTTC
TRBD2	.	TRBV18	TRBJ2-7	CASSPSVLAGSYEQYF	TGTGCCAGCTCACCATCGGTACTAGCGGGATCCTACGAGCAGTACTTC
TRBD1	.	TRBV13	TRBJ1-1	CASSIRTGENTEAFF	TGTGCCAGCAGCATCAGGACAGGGGAGAACACTGAAGCTTTCTTT
.	.	TRBV6-6	TRBJ1-4	CASSYSGGRNEKLFF	TGTGCCAGCAGTTACTCTGGGGGCCGGAATGAAAAACTGTTTTTT
TRBD1	.	TRBV7-2	TRBJ1-1	CASSLDFVTGSSEAFF	TGTGCCAGCAGCTTAGACTTCGTGACAGGGTCCTCTGAAGCTTTCTTT
.	.	TRBV28	TRBJ2-1	CASSFINEQFF	TGTGCCAGCAGTTTCATCAATGAGCAGTTCTTC
TRBD2	few	TRBV7-3	TRBJ2-3	CASSRTGGDLYTQYF	TGTGCCAGCAGCCGGACGGGAGGGGATCTTTATACGCAGTATTTT
TRBD1	.	TRBV24-1	TRBJ2-1	CATSVEGTGTNEQFF	TGTGCCACCAGTGTTGAGGGGACAGGGACGAATGAGCAGTTCTTC
TRBD1	few	TRBV5-4	TRBJ1-3	CASSWTGGALGNTIYF	TGTGCCAGCAGCTGGACAGGGGGGGCTCTTGGAAACACCATATATTTT
TRBD2	.	TRBV4-2	TRBJ2-2	CASSQDAAGGTGELFF	TGTGCCAGCAGCCAAGATGCCGCCGGGGGGACCGGGGAGCTGTTTTTT
.	.	TRBV5-1	TRBJ2-1	CASSLGALNEQFF	TGCGCCAGCAGCTTGGGGGCGCTCAATGAGCAGTTCTTC
TRBD2	.	TRBV19	TRBJ2-1	CASSMGLAGYNEQFF	TGTGCCAGTAGTATGGGGCTAGCGGGGTACAATGAGCAGTTCTTC